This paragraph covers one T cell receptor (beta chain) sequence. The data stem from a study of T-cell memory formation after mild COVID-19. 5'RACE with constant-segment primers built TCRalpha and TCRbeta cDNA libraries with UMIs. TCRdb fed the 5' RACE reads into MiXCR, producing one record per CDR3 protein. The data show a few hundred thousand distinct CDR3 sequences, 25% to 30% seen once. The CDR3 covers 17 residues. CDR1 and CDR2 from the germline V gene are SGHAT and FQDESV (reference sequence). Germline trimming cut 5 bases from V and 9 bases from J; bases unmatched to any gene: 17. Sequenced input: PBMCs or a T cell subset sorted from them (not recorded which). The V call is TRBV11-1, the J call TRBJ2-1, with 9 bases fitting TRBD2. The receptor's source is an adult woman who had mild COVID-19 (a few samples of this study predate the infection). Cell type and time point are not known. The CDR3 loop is CASSKYLLSGRKGEQFF. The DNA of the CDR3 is TGTGCCAGCAGCAAATACCTCCTTAGCGGGAGAAAAGGTGAGCAGTTCTTC. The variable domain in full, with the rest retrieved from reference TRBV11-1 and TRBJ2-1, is EAEVAQSPRYKITEKSQAVAFWCDPISGHATLYWYRQILGQGPELLVQFQDESVVDDSQLPKDRFSAERLKGVDSTLKIQPAELGDSAMYLCASSKYLLSGRKGEQFFGPGTRLTVL.